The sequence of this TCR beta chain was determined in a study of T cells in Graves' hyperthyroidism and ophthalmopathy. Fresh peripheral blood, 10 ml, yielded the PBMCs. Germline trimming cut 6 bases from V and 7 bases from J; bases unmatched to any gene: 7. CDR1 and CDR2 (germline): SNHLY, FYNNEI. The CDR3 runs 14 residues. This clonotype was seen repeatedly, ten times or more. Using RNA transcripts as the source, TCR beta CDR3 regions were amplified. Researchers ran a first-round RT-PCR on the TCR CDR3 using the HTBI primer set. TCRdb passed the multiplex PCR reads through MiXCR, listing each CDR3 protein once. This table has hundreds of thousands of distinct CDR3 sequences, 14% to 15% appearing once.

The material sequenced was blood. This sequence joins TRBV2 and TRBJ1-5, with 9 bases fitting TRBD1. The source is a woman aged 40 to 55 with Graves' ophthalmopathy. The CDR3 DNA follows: TGTGCCAGCAGCCGGGACAGGGAGGGCCAGCCCCAGCATTTT. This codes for CASSRDREGQPQHF.